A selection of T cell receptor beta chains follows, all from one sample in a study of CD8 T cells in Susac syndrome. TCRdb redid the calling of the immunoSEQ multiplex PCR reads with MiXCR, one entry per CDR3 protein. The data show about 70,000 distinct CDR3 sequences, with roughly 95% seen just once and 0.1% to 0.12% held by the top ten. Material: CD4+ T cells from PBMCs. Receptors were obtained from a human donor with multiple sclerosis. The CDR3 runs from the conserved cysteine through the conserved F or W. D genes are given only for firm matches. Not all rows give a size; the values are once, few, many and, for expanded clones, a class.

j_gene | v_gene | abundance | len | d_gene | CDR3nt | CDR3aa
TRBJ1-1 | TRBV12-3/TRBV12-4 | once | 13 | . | TGTGCCAGCAGGAAGGGACAGAACACTGAAGCTTTCTTT | CASRKGQNTEAFF
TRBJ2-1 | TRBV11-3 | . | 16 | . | TGTGCCAGCAGCTTAGCGGGGTCCAGCTCCTACAATGAGCAGTTCTTC | CASSLAGSSSYNEQFF
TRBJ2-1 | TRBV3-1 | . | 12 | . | TGTGCCAGCAGCCGACCGAACAATGAGCAGTTCTTC | CASSRPNNEQFF
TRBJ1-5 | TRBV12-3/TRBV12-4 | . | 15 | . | TGTGCCAGCAGTCCGATCGGTAGCCAAGATCAGCCCCAGCATTTT | CASSPIGSQDQPQHF
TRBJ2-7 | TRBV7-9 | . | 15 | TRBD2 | TGTGCCAGCAGCTTAGGGGTTAGCGGGGCCTACGAGCAGTACTTC | CASSLGVSGAYEQYF
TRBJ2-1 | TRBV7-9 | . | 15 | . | TGTGCCAGCAGCTTATGGGGGAGCTCCTACAATGAGCAGTTCTTC | CASSLWGSSYNEQFF
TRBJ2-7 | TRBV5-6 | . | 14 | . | TGTGCCAGCCTCGGGTCCCCTCAAGACTACGAGCAGTACTTC | CASLGSPQDYEQYF
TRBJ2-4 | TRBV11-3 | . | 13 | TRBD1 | TGTGCCAGCAGCTTGGGACAGACAAACATTCAGTACTTC | CASSLGQTNIQYF
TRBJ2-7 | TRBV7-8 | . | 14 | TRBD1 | TGTGCCAGCAGCTTGGACAGGAGAACCTACGAGCAGTACTTC | CASSLDRRTYEQYF
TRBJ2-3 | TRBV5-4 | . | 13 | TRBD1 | TGTGCCAGCAGCTCGGACAGGGCTCATACGCAGTATTTT | CASSSDRAHTQYF
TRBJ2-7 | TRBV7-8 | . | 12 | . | TGTGCCAGCAGCCTTAATGAGGCGGAGCAGTACTTC | CASSLNEAEQYF
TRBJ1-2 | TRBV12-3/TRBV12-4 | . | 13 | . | TGTGCCAGCAGCCGATCTCCCCCCTATGGCTACACCTTC | CASSRSPPYGYTF
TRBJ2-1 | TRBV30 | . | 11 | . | TGTGCCTGGACCCAACGGGATGAGCAGTTCTTC | CAWTQRDEQFF
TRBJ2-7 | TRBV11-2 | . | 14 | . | TGTGCCAGCAGCACCCCGCGGAGCTCCTACGAGCAGTACTTC | CASSTPRSSYEQYF
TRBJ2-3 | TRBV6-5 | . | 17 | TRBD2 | TGTGCCAGCAGTTACTCGGGTAGCGGGGCCAACACAGATACGCAGTATTTT | CASSYSGSGANTDTQYF
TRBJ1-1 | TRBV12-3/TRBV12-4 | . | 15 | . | TGTGCCAGCAGTCCCACCGGCAGGTCCAACACTGAAGCTTTCTTT | CASSPTGRSNTEAFF
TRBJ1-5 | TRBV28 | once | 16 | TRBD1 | TGTGCCAGCAGTCTACGGACAGGGAGACTGAATCAGCCCCAGCATTTT | CASSLRTGRLNQPQHF
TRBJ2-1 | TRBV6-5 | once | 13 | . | TGTGCCAGCAGGCTACAACAATACAATGAGCAGTTCTTC | CASRLQQYNEQFF
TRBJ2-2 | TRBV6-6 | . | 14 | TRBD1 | TGTGCCAGCTTGGGACAGGTGAACACCGGGGAGCTGTTTTTT | CASLGQVNTGELFF
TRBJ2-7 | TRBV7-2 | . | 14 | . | TGTGCCAGCAGCTATGACAGGTCCCGCTCGTTTCTGTACTTC | CASSYDRSRSFLYF
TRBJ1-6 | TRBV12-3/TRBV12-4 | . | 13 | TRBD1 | TGTGCCAGCAGCCGACAGGGCCAATCACCCCTCCACTTT | CASSRQGQSPLHF
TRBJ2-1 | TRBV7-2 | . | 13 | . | TGTGCCAGCAGCTTAGTTCGGATTGATGAGCAGTTCTTC | CASSLVRIDEQFF
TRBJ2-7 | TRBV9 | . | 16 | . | TGTGCCAGCAGCCCAATGGGAGGCGGGGCCCCCTACGAGCAGTACTTC | CASSPMGGGAPYEQYF
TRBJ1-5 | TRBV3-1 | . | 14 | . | TGTGCCAGCAGCCAGACCTGGGGGGATCAGCCCCAGCATTTT | CASSQTWGDQPQHF
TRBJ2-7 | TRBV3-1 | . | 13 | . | TGTGCCAGCAGCCGAGGGACTTCCTACGAGCAGTACTTC | CASSRGTSYEQYF
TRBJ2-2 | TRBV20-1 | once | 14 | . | TGCAGTGCTGGGGTGGGGGCGGGCACCGGGGAGCTGTTTTTT | CSAGVGAGTGELFF
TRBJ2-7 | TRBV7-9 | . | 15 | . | TGTGCCAGCAGCTTTTCTGGCAGAACGATCTACGAGCAGTACTTC | CASSFSGRTIYEQYF
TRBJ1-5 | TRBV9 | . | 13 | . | TGTGCCAGCAGCGTCGGTACAGTCCAGCCCCAGCATTTT | CASSVGTVQPQHF